The 11 T cell receptor beta chains below all came from one sample that was sequenced in a study of blood T cell repertoires in COVID-19. Assay used: immunoSEQ multiplex PCR; TCRdb lists only in-frame clones, some missing. This sample has about 130,000 clones, with 65% to 85% found just once. Sequenced: peripheral blood. The receptors derive from a man aged 70 or older with acute or convalescent COVID-19.

This sequence joins TRBV12-5 and TRBJ2-1, with a possible D match to TRBD2 (5 bases). Per germline, CDR1 LGHNT and CDR2 FRNRAP. Trimming cost V 5 bases and J 13 bases, with 15 bases left between them. This CDR3 contains 12 residues. For the CDR3, the DNA is TGTGCTAGTGGTCCCCGGATAGGAGGACAGTTCTTC. Its translation: CASGPRIGGQFF.

The table lists this clone with a count of one. V usage is TRBV19 and J usage is TRBJ1-2; D ambiguous. Germline assignment: CDR1 LNHDA and CDR2 SQIVND (reference sequence). The CDR3 runs 14 residues. V dropped 4 bases and J dropped 0 bases, with 9 bases sitting between them. Written as DNA, the CDR3 is TGTGCCAGTAGTAGGGCAGATTCTAACTATGGCTACACCTTC. Translation gives CASSRADSNYGYTF.

The chain recombines TRBV6-5 with TRBJ2-5, with a possible D match to TRBD2 (6 bases). The germline gives CDR1 MNHEY, CDR2 SVGAGI. V lost 5 bases and J 3 bases, leaving 13 bases between the germline ends. This CDR3 has 14 residues. CDR3 region: CASSPGTREETQYF. CDR3 DNA: TGTGCCAGCAGTCCCGGGACTCGAGAAGAGACCCAGTACTTC.

The chain has TRBV27 and TRBJ2-5; D might be TRBD2 (5 bases). Trimming shortened V by 2 bases and J by 3 bases, and 10 bases separated the two germline ends. Germline V gene data show CDR1 as MNHEY and CDR2 as SMNVEV (reference sequence). The CDR3 loop spans 14 amino acids. The CDR3: CASSLNFGKETQYF. For the CDR3, the DNA is TGTGCCAGCAGTTTAAATTTCGGGAAAGAGACCCAGTACTTC.

This chain uses TRBV10-3 with TRBJ1-1, with a weak D call TRBD1 (5 bases). CDR1 ENHRY and CDR2 SYGVKD come from the germline V gene. V lost 6 bases and J lost 11, with 19 bases in between. The CDR3 runs to 13 residues. CDR3 sequence (DNA): TGTGCCATCAGGGACTCAGGGACTCGGCGGGCTTTCTTT. Translated, it gives CAIRDSGTRRAFF.

The V gene is TRBV10-3, the J gene TRBJ2-7, with 10 positions matching TRBD2. Germline CDR1 reads ENHRY; CDR2 reads SYGVKD. With V trimmed by 2 bases and J by 5 bases, 3 bases remained unmatched. This CDR3 spans 14 amino acids. The DNA of the CDR3 is TGTGCCATCAGTGAGCTAGCGGGGGCAAACGAGCAGTACTTC. This codes for CAISELAGANEQYF.

The chain recombines TRBV6-1 with TRBJ1-2, with unresolved D. The CDR3 runs to 13 residues. Trimming left V 3 bases short and J 1 base short, with 6 bases between. CDR1 MNHNS and CDR2 SASEGT come from the germline V gene. Written as DNA, the CDR3 is TGTGCCAGCAGTGAGAGTTATAACTATGGCTACACCTTC. It is translated as CASSESYNYGYTF.

The genes are TRBV7-9 and TRBJ2-2; no definite D call. V was trimmed by 2 bases and J by 7 bases, leaving 17 bases between them. CDR1 SEHNR and CDR2 FQNEAQ come from the germline V gene (reference sequence). The CDR3 extends over 16 amino acids. The CDR3 is CASSLFRFEVVGELFF. The CDR3 bases are TGTGCCAGCAGCTTATTCCGCTTCGAGGTGGTCGGGGAGCTGTTTTTT.

The rearrangement joins TRBV5-8 to TRBJ1-2; the match to TRBD1 covers 7 bases. Germline V CDR1 and CDR2: SGHTS, YDEGEE. V lost 7 bases, J lost 4 bases, and 13 bases stayed unmatched. This CDR3 region has 15 residues. In nucleotides, the CDR3 is TGTGCCAGCCGCCGGCCCCGGGACAGCATCTATGGCTACACCTTC. This gives the protein CASRRPRDSIYGYTF.

V usage is TRBV6-5 and J usage is TRBJ1-2, with 8 nucleotides matching TRBD1. The CDR3 totals 15 residues. The germline gives CDR1 MNHEY, CDR2 SVGAGI. J was trimmed by 5 bases and V by 6 bases; bases with no gene match: 11. The CDR3 DNA follows: TGTGCCAGCAGAACCCGGACAGGGAATAATTATGGCTACACCTTC. Translated, it gives CASRTRTGNNYGYTF.

J is TRBJ2-5 and V is TRBV5-8; tentative D call: TRBD2 (5 bases). The CDR3 has 14 amino acids. Germline lookup yields CDR1 SGHTS and CDR2 YDEGEE. V lost 0 bases and J lost 5, with 11 bases in between. The CDR3 sequence is CASSLDTGTETQYF. CDR3 coding DNA: TGTGCCAGCAGCTTGGATACGGGAACGGAGACCCAGTACTTC.